These 8 T cell receptor beta chains came from one sample sequenced in a study of blood T cell repertoires in COVID-19. Some clones are missing from TCRdb's copy, which holds only in-frame ones; the method was immunoSEQ multiplex PCR. The repertoire includes some 180,000 clones, 75% to 85% of them detected once, and roughly 5.6% sits in the top ten. Sequences were obtained from peripheral blood. All receptors come from a woman aged 40-49 years with COVID-19, enrolled during active disease.

The genes are TRBV5-6 and TRBJ2-7, with 9 bases fitting TRBD2. Germline V gene lookup returns CDR1 SGHDT and CDR2 YYEEEE. Trimming cost V 2 bases and J 11 bases; bases outside gene matches: 11. The CDR3 covers 14 residues. The CDR3 region has the DNA TGTGCCAGCAGCTTCAGGGCCGGCGGGAGGGGAGAGTACTTC. It encodes CASSFRAGGRGEYF.

The chain joins TRBV3-1 (or the pseudogene TRBV3-2) to TRBJ2-1, with unresolved D. Trimming stripped 2 bases from V and 0 bases from J, with 8 bases between. This CDR3 has 15 amino acids. CDR1 is LGHDT and CDR2 is YNNKEL in the germline V gene (reference sequence). As DNA, the CDR3 is TGTGCCAGCAGCCAAAGCCGGAGCTCCTACAATGAGCAGTTCTTC. Protein product: CASSQSRSSYNEQFF.

The rearrangement links TRBV3-1 (or the pseudogene TRBV3-2) to TRBJ2-1; a weak D match, TRBD2 (6 bases). The CDR3 is 16 amino acids. Trimming stripped 0 bases from V and 5 bases from J, with 14 bases between. Germline CDR1 and CDR2: LGHDT and YNNKEL (reference sequence). The DNA of the CDR3 is TGTGCCAGCAGCCAAGATGGGGGGAGTCGGAACAATGAGCAGTTCTTC. Its protein product is CASSQDGGSRNNEQFF.

This clone was counted a few times. The rearrangement uses TRBV25-1 and TRBJ1-5; D uncertain. The germline gives CDR1 MGHDK, CDR2 SYGVNS. Trimming took 3 bases from V and 1 from J, leaving 7 bases between them. The CDR3 runs 14 residues. CDR3 nucleotide sequence: TGTGCCAGCAGTGAGGAGGAGAGCAATCAGCCCCAGCATTTT. It yields the protein CASSEEESNQPQHF.

This clone was counted between two and nine times. The chain links TRBV5-5 to TRBJ1-1; no definite D call. Germline V gene sequence: CDR1 SGHKS, CDR2 YYEKEE (reference sequence). V lost 4 bases, J lost 4 bases, and 14 bases lay in between. The CDR3 is 14 residues long. The CDR3 DNA reads TGTGCCAGCAGCACATTACCACGGGGCACTGAAGCTTTCTTT. It encodes CASSTLPRGTEAFF.

The chain carries TRBV5-1 and TRBJ1-5; D is possibly TRBD1 (5 bases). CDR3 length: 15 residues. The V end was cut by 4 bases, the J end by 0 bases, with 11 bases between. CDR1 SGHRS and CDR2 YFSETQ come from the germline V gene. The DNA for the CDR3 is TGCGCCAGCAGCCCCGGAGGGGATAGCAATCAGCCCCAGCATTTT. This encodes CASSPGGDSNQPQHF.

The V and J genes are TRBV6-5 and TRBJ1-5; D is perhaps TRBD1 (6 bases). Germline V lookup: CDR1 MNHEY, CDR2 SVGAGI. Trimming removed 5 bases at V and 0 bases at J, with 11 bases between. This CDR3 is built from 15 residues. The CDR3 DNA reads TGTGCCAGCAGTCACCAGGGGATTAGCAATCAGCCCCAGCATTTT. It yields the protein CASSHQGISNQPQHF.

The chain employs TRBV11-1 and TRBJ2-1; 9 nucleotides match TRBD1. CDR1 is SGHAT and CDR2 is FQDESV in the germline V gene (reference sequence). The CDR3 has 15 residues. V gave up 7 bases and J gave up 10 bases; unmatched junction bases: 14. The CDR3 loop reads CASTPDRDRVREQFF. In nucleotides, the CDR3 is TGTGCCAGCACCCCCGACCGGGACAGGGTGCGAGAGCAGTTCTTC.